A selection of T cell receptor beta chains follows, all from one sample in a study of blood T cell repertoires in COVID-19. Measured with immunoSEQ multiplex PCR; TCRdb has only the in-frame clones, and not every one. Counted here are about 290,000 clones, approximately 89% occurring once; the ten biggest clones make up around 10%. Sequenced input: peripheral blood. The receptors here all came from a woman in her thirties with COVID-19, enrolled during active disease. Both conserved end residues are part of each CDR3. Clone sizes are given selectively: once, few, many, or a class where the clone is expanded.

v_gene	j_gene	abundance	CDR3aa
TRBV10-3	TRBJ1-4	NA	CAISESQQGREKLFF
TRBV14	TRBJ1-2	NA	CASSQARTGGLEGYTF
TRBV29-1	TRBJ2-3	once	CSGLGHGFNTQYF
TRBV6-5	TRBJ1-1	NA	CASRPGPQLNTEAFF
TRBV28	TRBJ2-7	NA	CASSRPWTGDYEQYF
TRBV11-2	TRBJ2-5	NA	CASSPRRGGQVETQYF
TRBV2	TRBJ2-5	NA	CASNLSGGEETQYF
TRBV6-5	TRBJ1-1	NA	CASVQGRKNTEAFF
TRBV5-1	TRBJ1-3	NA	CASSPLGAGSGNTIYF
TRBV15	TRBJ1-1	NA	CATSRGGTGNTEAFF
TRBV12-3/TRBV12-4	TRBJ2-7	NA	CASSYRYSYEQYF
TRBV2	TRBJ1-5	NA	CASSTMGQVFLQPQHF
TRBV19	TRBJ1-5	NA	CASSNIVGVGQPQHF
TRBV7-2	TRBJ2-3	NA	CASSGDTLSDTQYF
TRBV6-2/TRBV6-3	TRBJ2-3	NA	CASSLAGPRGTDTQYF
TRBV6-5	TRBJ1-1	NA	CASSYWDRSNEAFF
TRBV2	TRBJ2-7	NA	CASSVNILNFSGQGQGGHSYEQYF
TRBV4-1	TRBJ1-1	once	CASSQDHASDTEAFF
TRBV7-2	TRBJ2-2	NA	CASSYRTGTGELFF
TRBV4-1	TRBJ2-2	NA	CASSQYTGTSGTGELFF
TRBV3-1/TRBV3-2	TRBJ1-2	NA	CASSPPFDRVAGYTF
TRBV3-1/TRBV3-2	TRBJ2-5	NA	CASSQDLLSGGYQETQYF
TRBV5-1	TRBJ1-1	NA	CASSLEGVEAFF
TRBV27	TRBJ2-1	NA	CASSSFGASGGTEVAHNEQFF
TRBV5-4	TRBJ2-7	NA	CASSVGVAGDPLYEQYF
TRBV7-2	TRBJ1-5	NA	CASSLPGQGIGQPQHF
TRBV6-1	TRBJ1-5	NA	CASSGRRDSVYSNQPQHF
TRBV13	TRBJ2-3	NA	CASSWEQGYSSTDTQYF
TRBV29-1	TRBJ2-1	NA	CSVDLAGPYEQFF
TRBV21-1	TRBJ1-2	NA	CASSLYRLANYGYTF
TRBV7-9	TRBJ2-5	NA	CASSRSRTGEETQYF
TRBV6-5	TRBJ2-2	once	CASSYDRQGAGELFF
TRBV5-1	TRBJ2-3	few	CASSGQGQGADTQYF
TRBV4-1	TRBJ1-2	once	CASSPSKGAGGYTF
TRBV20-1	TRBJ2-1	NA	CSAREGAGDLF
TRBV5-1	TRBJ2-7	NA	CASSLGQAHEQYF
TRBV7-9	TRBJ2-1	NA	CASSAHSRGANEQFF
TRBV7-9	TRBJ2-7	NA	CASSRFGTYNEQYF
TRBV7-9	TRBJ1-4	NA	CASTTRGVGNEKLFF
TRBV7-7	TRBJ2-7	NA	CASSPSTGSYEQYF
TRBV7-9	TRBJ2-7	NA	CASSRRGSPYEQYF